This T cell receptor beta chain originates from a study of PD-1 blockade in classical Hodgkin lymphoma. Study as a whole: Patients were infused with nivolumab 3 mg/kg every 2 weeks.

Assay: immunoSEQ multiplex PCR; the TCRdb copy retains only in-frame clones and omits some. The repertoire holds about 7,600 clones, with about 74% as singletons. Study results and limitations: The study reported lower baseline TCR diversity in newly diagnosed patients than in healthy donors. Diversity similar to that of newly diagnosed patients was seen at baseline in complete responders.

The V gene end was trimmed by 4 bases and the J gene end by 2 bases; junction bases not matched to a gene: 16. CDR1 SGHRS and CDR2 YFSETQ come from the germline V gene. This CDR3 is built from 19 residues. In every patient, relapse followed autologous stem cell transplantation, while exposure to brentuximab vedotin differed. The authors purified CD4+ T cells from thawed PBMCs by magnetic negative selection. On this clone itself: The antigen is unknown.

The TCR sequence derives from a human donor with classical Hodgkin lymphoma. This material consisted of CD4+ T cells from blood, taken at baseline. The gene calls are TRBV5-1 and TRBJ2-1, with 9 bases matching TRBD2. CDR3 sequence: CASSRGDPRLAGAYNEQFF. The DNA of the CDR3 is TGCGCCAGCAGCCGAGGGGACCCAAGATTAGCGGGAGCCTACAATGAGCAGTTCTTC. The full variable domain, completed using reference TRBV5-1 and TRBJ2-1, is KAGVTQTPRYLIKTRGQQVTLSCSPISGHRSVSWYQQTPGQGLQFLFEYFSETQRNKGNFPGRFSGRQFSNSRSEMNVSTLELGDSALYLCASSRGDPRLAGAYNEQFFGPGTRLTVL.